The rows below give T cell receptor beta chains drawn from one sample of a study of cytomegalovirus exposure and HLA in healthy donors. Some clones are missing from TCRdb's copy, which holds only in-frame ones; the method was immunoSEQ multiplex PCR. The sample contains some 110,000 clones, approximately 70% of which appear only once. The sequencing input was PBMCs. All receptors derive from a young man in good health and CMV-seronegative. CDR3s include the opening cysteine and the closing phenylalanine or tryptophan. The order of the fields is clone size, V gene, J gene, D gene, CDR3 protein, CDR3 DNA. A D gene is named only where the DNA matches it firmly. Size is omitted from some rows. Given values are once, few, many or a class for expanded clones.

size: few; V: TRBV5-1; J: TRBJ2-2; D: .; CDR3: CATGEQTNTGELFF; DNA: TGCGCCACCGGGGAGCAGACGAACACCGGGGAGCTGTTTTTT
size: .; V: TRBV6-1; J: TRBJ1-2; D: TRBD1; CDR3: CASRGQGTTYGYTF; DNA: TGTGCCAGCAGGGGACAGGGGACGACCTATGGCTACACCTTC
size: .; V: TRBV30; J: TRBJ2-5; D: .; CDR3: CACTDRDMREYF; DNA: TGTGCCTGTACCGACCGGGACATGCGGGAGTACTTC
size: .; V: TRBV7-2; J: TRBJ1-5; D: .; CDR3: CASSPSLQGQPQHF; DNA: TGTGCCAGCAGCCCAAGTTTACAGGGACAGCCCCAGCATTTT
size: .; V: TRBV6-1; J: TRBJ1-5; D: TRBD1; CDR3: CASSENRGNQPQHF; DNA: TGTGCCAGCAGTGAAAACAGGGGGAATCAGCCCCAGCATTTT
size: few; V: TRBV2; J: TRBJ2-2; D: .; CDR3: CASNSGNTGELFF; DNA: TGTGCCAGCAACTCAGGGAACACCGGGGAGCTGTTTTTT
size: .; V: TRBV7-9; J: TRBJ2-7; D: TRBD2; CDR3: CASSRTSGRFNYEQYF; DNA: TGTGCCAGCAGTCGGACTAGCGGGAGGTTCAACTACGAGCAGTACTTC
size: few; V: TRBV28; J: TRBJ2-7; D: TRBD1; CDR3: CASSSPPGTANYEQYF; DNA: TGTGCCAGCAGTTCACCTCCCGGGACAGCGAACTACGAGCAGTACTTC
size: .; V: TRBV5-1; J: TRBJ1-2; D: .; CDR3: CASSLDPPQGQGKDYGYTF; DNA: TGCGCCAGCAGCTTGGACCCACCGCAGGGGCAGGGGAAGGACTATGGCTACACCTTC
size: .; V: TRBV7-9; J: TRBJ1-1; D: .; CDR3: CASSLVSGIEAFF; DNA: TGTGCCAGCAGCTTAGTTTCTGGCATAGAAGCTTTCTTT
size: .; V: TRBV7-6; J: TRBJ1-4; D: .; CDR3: CASSLGSRASNEKLFF; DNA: TGTGCCAGCAGCCTAGGGTCCAGGGCCTCTAATGAAAAACTGTTTTTT
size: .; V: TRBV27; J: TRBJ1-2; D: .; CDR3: CASSLTGLDGYTF; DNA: TGTGCCAGCAGTTTAACAGGGTTGGATGGCTACACCTTC
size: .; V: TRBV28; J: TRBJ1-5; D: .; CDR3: CASSPRSTYSNQPQHF; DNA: TGTGCCAGCAGTCCGCGGTCCACTTATAGCAATCAGCCCCAGCATTTT
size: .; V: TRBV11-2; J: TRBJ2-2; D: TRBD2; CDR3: CASSLELAGDTGELFF; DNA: TGTGCCAGCAGCTTAGAACTAGCGGGAGACACCGGGGAGCTGTTTTTT
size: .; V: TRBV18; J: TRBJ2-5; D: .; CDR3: CASSPRGWETQYF; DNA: TGTGCCAGCTCACCCAGGGGTTGGGAGACCCAGTACTTC
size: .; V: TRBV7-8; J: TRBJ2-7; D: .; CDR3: CASSLAGHEQYF; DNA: TGTGCCAGCAGCTTAGCGGGCCACGAGCAGTACTTC
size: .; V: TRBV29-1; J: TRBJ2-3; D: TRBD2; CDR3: CSVNFVSGRATATQYF; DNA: TGCAGCGTTAATTTCGTCAGCGGGAGGGCGACGGCTACGCAGTATTTT
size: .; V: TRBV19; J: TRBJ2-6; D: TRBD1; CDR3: CASSAVAGQGSGANVLTF; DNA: TGTGCCAGTAGTGCCGTCGCGGGACAGGGCTCTGGGGCCAACGTCCTGACTTTC
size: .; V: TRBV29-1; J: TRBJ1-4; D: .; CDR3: CSVERLQTEKLFF; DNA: TGCAGCGTTGAGCGGCTCCAAACCGAAAAACTGTTTTTT
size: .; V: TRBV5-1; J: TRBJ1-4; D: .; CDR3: CASSLGGSATNEKLFF; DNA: TGCGCCAGCAGCTTGGGAGGGAGTGCAACTAATGAAAAACTGTTTTTT
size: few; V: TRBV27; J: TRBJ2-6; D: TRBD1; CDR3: CASQDGTGGSGANVLTF; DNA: TGTGCCAGCCAAGACGGGACAGGGGGGTCCGGGGCCAACGTCCTGACTTTC
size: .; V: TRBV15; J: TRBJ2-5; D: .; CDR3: CATSRTYPPRPQETQYF; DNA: TGTGCCACCAGCAGAACATACCCCCCCAGGCCCCAAGAGACCCAGTACTTC
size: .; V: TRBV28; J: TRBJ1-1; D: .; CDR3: CASSLSWREGTEAFF; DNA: TGTGCCAGCAGTTTATCGTGGAGGGAGGGCACTGAAGCTTTCTTT
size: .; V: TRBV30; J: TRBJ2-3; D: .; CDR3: CAWSSGGTDTQYF; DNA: TGTGCCTGGAGTAGCGGTGGCACAGATACGCAGTATTTT
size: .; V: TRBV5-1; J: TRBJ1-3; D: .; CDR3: CASSLSYRDGSLTSRNTIYF; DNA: TGCGCCAGCAGCCTAAGTTACAGGGATGGGTCCCTAACTTCTCGAAACACCATATATTTT
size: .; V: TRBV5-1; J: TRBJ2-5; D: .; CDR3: CASSLGGGETQYF; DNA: TGCGCCAGCAGCTTGGGAGGCGGGGAGACCCAGTACTTC
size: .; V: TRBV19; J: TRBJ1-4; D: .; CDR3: CASRLPGLGTEKLFF; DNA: TGTGCCAGTAGACTTCCGGGACTGGGAACAGAAAAACTGTTTTTT
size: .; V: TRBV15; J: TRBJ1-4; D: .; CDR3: CATSTNRDGNEKLFF; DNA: TGTGCCACCAGCACCAACAGGGATGGTAATGAAAAACTGTTTTTT
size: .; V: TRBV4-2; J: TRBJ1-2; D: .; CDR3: CASSQGTWGYTF; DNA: TGTGCCAGCAGCCAAGGCACTTGGGGCTACACCTTC
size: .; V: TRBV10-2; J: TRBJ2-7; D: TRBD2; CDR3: CASRAGSVYEQYF; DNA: TGCGCCAGCAGAGCGGGAAGTGTCTACGAGCAGTACTTC
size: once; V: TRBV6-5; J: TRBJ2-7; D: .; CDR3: CASSDNGLGEQYF; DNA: TGTGCCAGCAGTGATAATGGCCTTGGCGAGCAGTACTTC
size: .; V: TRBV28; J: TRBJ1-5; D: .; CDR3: CASLRRGFKFDQPQHF; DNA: TGTGCCAGCCTAAGGCGGGGATTTAAGTTTGATCAGCCCCAGCATTTT
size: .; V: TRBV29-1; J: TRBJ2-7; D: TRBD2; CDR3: CSVEKSGGYEQYF; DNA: TGCAGCGTTGAAAAAAGCGGGGGTTACGAGCAGTACTTC
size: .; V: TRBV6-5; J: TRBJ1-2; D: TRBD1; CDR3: CASSPWTGSYGYTF; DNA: TGTGCCAGCAGCCCCTGGACAGGTAGCTATGGCTACACCTTC
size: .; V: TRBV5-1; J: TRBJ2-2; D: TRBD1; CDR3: CASSLRQGATGELFF; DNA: TGCGCCAGCAGCTTGCGCCAGGGGGCCACCGGGGAGCTGTTTTTT